These T cell receptor beta chains were read from a single sample in a study of blood T cell repertoires in COVID-19. The protocol was immunoSEQ multiplex PCR, while the TCRdb copy is restricted to in-frame clones and leaves out a portion. The table lists about 400,000 clones, around 86% of them singletons, with about 3% in the top ten. Material for sequencing was peripheral blood. These TCRs come from a human donor in a cohort sampled during active COVID-19. The CDR3 runs from the conserved cysteine through the conserved F or W. D genes are given only for firm matches. Some rows mark clone size as missing; the rest say once, few, many or name a class of expanded clone.

v_call	j_call	clone_size	cdr3_length	d_call	cdr3_nt	cdr3_aa
TRBV30	TRBJ2-5	NA	13	TRBD2	TGTGCCTGGAGGACGGGGGGGGTAAAGACCCAGTACTTC	CAWRTGGVKTQYF
TRBV6-2/TRBV6-3	TRBJ2-3	NA	17	NA	TGTGCCAGCAGTTACTCGACCACTAGTGAATTCACAGATACGCAGTATTTT	CASSYSTTSEFTDTQYF
TRBV19	TRBJ1-2	NA	18	NA	TGTGCCAGTAAGCCCCTCTATCTAACGCGACAGCCATTCTATGGCTACACCTTC	CASKPLYLTRQPFYGYTF
TRBV5-4	TRBJ1-1	NA	14	TRBD1	TGTGCCAGCAGCCTGACAGGGGTCGGGACTGAAGCTTTCTTT	CASSLTGVGTEAFF
TRBV14	TRBJ2-5	few	14	NA	TGTGCCAGCAGCCCGCGGGGACACCAAGAGACCCAGTACTTC	CASSPRGHQETQYF
TRBV12-3/TRBV12-4	TRBJ2-3	NA	13	TRBD2	TGTGCCAGCAGTGTCAGTAGCGGGGATACGCAGTATTTT	CASSVSSGDTQYF
TRBV20-1	TRBJ1-3	NA	13	NA	TGCAGTGCTAGTTCTGATCGCGAAAACACCATATATTTT	CSASSDRENTIYF
TRBV4-2	TRBJ2-3	once	14	NA	TGTGCCAGCAGCCAGGGGCGAGAAACAGATACGCAGTATTTT	CASSQGRETDTQYF
TRBV15	TRBJ2-1	once	14	TRBD1	TGTGCCACCAGTCCTGGGACAGAGTACAATGAGCAGTTCTTC	CATSPGTEYNEQFF
TRBV29-1	TRBJ2-2	NA	14	TRBD1	TGTGTAACGTCAGACAGGGGTTACGCCGGGGAGCTGTTTTTT	CVTSDRGYAGELFF
TRBV7-8	TRBJ2-5	NA	15	NA	TGTGCCAGCAGCTTATCGTCTAGCGAGCAAGAGACCCAGTACTTC	CASSLSSSEQETQYF
TRBV15	TRBJ2-1	once	16	NA	TGTGCCACCAGCAGAAGGACTATGAGCTCCTACAATGAGCAGTTCTTC	CATSRRTMSSYNEQFF
TRBV19	TRBJ1-5	NA	14	NA	TGTGCCAGTAACCCGGTTGAGCGGAATCAGCCCCAGCATTTT	CASNPVERNQPQHF
TRBV6-5	TRBJ2-7	NA	14	TRBD2	TGTGCCAGCTGGACTAGCGGGAGCTCCTACGAGCAGTACTTC	CASWTSGSSYEQYF
TRBV30	TRBJ2-1	NA	17	TRBD2	TGTGCCTGGAGACAAAGACGACTAGCGGGAGGGCCTTATGAGCAGTTCTTC	CAWRQRRLAGGPYEQFF
TRBV4-1	TRBJ1-1	once	20	TRBD1	TGCGCCAGCAGCCAAGATAGGGTCGTGAGATATTCGGGACAGGGATCGGAAGCTTTCTTT	CASSQDRVVRYSGQGSEAFF
TRBV11-2	TRBJ2-1	NA	17	NA	TGTGCCAGCAGCGTTGGCGGAGCCCCGGATACCTACAATGAGCAGTTCTTC	CASSVGGAPDTYNEQFF
TRBV12-3/TRBV12-4	TRBJ1-2	NA	13	TRBD1	TGTGCCAGCGGACAGGGGCTAAGCTATGGCTACACCTTC	CASGQGLSYGYTF
TRBV21-1	TRBJ2-2	NA	21	NA	TGTGCCAGCAGCAATGGGGGACTAGCGGGAGAAGGGGTAGGGTACACCGGGGAGCTGTTTTTT	CASSNGGLAGEGVGYTGELFF
TRBV5-6	TRBJ2-2	once	12	NA	TGTGCCAGCAGCCGCGGTCCCGGGGAGCTGTTTTTT	CASSRGPGELFF
TRBV9	TRBJ1-1	NA	14	NA	TGTGCCAGCAGCGTAGGGGACACTAACACTGAAGCTTTCTTT	CASSVGDTNTEAFF
TRBV19	TRBJ1-1	NA	13	NA	TGTGCCAGTAGAATGTCCCGGGACACTGAAGCTTTCTTT	CASRMSRDTEAFF
TRBV5-4	TRBJ1-2	NA	13	NA	TGTGCCAGCAGCTTGAGGGGGGGGTATGGCTACACCTTC	CASSLRGGYGYTF
TRBV6-5	TRBJ1-4	NA	14	TRBD1	TGTGCCAGCAGTTACCGGGACAGGGGAGAAAAACTGTTTTTT	CASSYRDRGEKLFF
TRBV10-2	TRBJ2-1	NA	14	NA	TGCGCCACCACCGGGGGAGGCGGAAAGGGTGAGCAGTTCTTC	CATTGGGGKGEQFF
TRBV30	TRBJ1-2	NA	14	NA	TGTGCCTGGAGTCAGCAGGTCCAAGGCATCGGCTACACCTTC	CAWSQQVQGIGYTF
TRBV7-8	TRBJ2-7	NA	18	TRBD2	TGTGCCAGCAGCTTAGAAGCTAGCGGGAACCCTTATGACTACGAGCAGTACTTC	CASSLEASGNPYDYEQYF
TRBV3-1/TRBV3-2	TRBJ2-3	NA	16	TRBD2	TGTGCCAGCAGCCCACGCCTAGCGGGGTCCCCAGATACGCAGTATTTT	CASSPRLAGSPDTQYF
TRBV27	TRBJ2-1	NA	15	TRBD2	TGTGCCAGCAGTGGAGCGGGAGGCCCATACAATGAGCAGTTCTTC	CASSGAGGPYNEQFF
TRBV5-1	TRBJ2-3	NA	17	TRBD2	TGCGCCAGCAGCGACCGGACTAGCGGCCTTAGCACAGATACGCAGTATTTT	CASSDRTSGLSTDTQYF
TRBV7-6	TRBJ1-1	NA	17	NA	TGTGCCAGCAGCCGTTTTTTGCGATCAGGTGGGAACACTGAAGCTTTCTTT	CASSRFLRSGGNTEAFF
TRBV19	TRBJ2-3	NA	12	TRBD2	TGTGCCAGTAGAGCGGGAGTAGATACGCAGTATTTT	CASRAGVDTQYF
TRBV30	TRBJ1-3	NA	15	NA	TGTGCCTGGAGTCATGGGGGCAGCTCTGGAAACACCATATATTTT	CAWSHGGSSGNTIYF
TRBV6-1	TRBJ1-5	few	15	NA	TGTGCCAGCAGTGAGACAGGCGGTCCTAATCAGCCCCAGCATTTT	CASSETGGPNQPQHF
TRBV21-1	TRBJ2-7	NA	19	NA	TGTGCCAGCAGCAAAACCCCGGGACTAGCGGGAGGGGGAGAGAGTGAGCAGTACTTC	CASSKTPGLAGGGESEQYF
TRBV19	TRBJ1-3	NA	19	NA	TGTGCCAGTACCATACGGGGGACGGGATTACTTAGCTCTGGAAACACCATATATTTT	CASTIRGTGLLSSGNTIYF
TRBV3-1/TRBV3-2	TRBJ2-7	NA	16	TRBD2	TGTGCCAGCAGCCAAGGGCACCTAGCGGGAGTGCACGAGCAGTACTTC	CASSQGHLAGVHEQYF
TRBV3-1/TRBV3-2	TRBJ2-1	NA	15	NA	TGTGCCAGCAGCCAAGCCGCAGGGGCTAGCGGTACAGTGTTCTTC	CASSQAAGASGTVFF
TRBV2	TRBJ2-3	NA	15	TRBD1	TGTGCCAGCAGTCGGACAGGTGTTCTGACAGATACGCAGTATTTT	CASSRTGVLTDTQYF
TRBV4-1	TRBJ1-4	NA	15	TRBD1	TGCGCCAGCAGCCAAGGACAGGGGGCCTATGAAAAACTGTTTTTT	CASSQGQGAYEKLFF
TRBV5-5	TRBJ2-2	NA	17	TRBD2	TGTGCCAGCAGCTTTAGGGGTAGCGGGAGTAGAACCGGGGAGCTGTTTTTT	CASSFRGSGSRTGELFF
TRBV11-2	TRBJ1-1	NA	18	NA	TGTGCCAGCAGCTTAGAAGGTTCGAGGGCCGACACTAACACTGAAGCTTTCTTT	CASSLEGSRADTNTEAFF
TRBV7-8	TRBJ2-2	NA	21	TRBD2	TGTGCCAGCAGCTTAGCGCGTTTGACTAGCGGGAGAAGAACGAACACCGGGGAGCTGTTTTTT	CASSLARLTSGRRTNTGELFF
TRBV6-5	TRBJ2-1	few	14	TRBD1	TGTGCCTCCAGGTACCGGGACAGGGACAATGAGCAGTTCTTC	CASRYRDRDNEQFF
TRBV5-1	TRBJ2-2	NA	14	NA	TGCGCCAGCAGCTTGGCCGGGAACACCGGGGAGCTGTTTTTT	CASSLAGNTGELFF